The subject of this entry is one TCR beta chain. Every bit of the isolated RNA underwent reverse transcription, so sequencing read expressed TCRB transcripts. Clones were read by immunoSEQ multiplex PCR, and TCRdb kept only the in-frame ones, dropping some. This table has about 620,000 clones, around 15% appearing once. Per germline, CDR1 SGHNT and CDR2 YYREEE (reference sequence). The trim removed 4 bases at V and 4 bases at J, leaving 3 bases unmatched. The CDR3 totals 15 residues. This entry is derived from a study of beta chain features in type 1 diabetes. Sequencing was carried out using naive CD4+ T cells from blood. The source is a young man in good health. This sequence joins TRBV5-4 and TRBJ2-3; 13 bases are a match to TRBD2. CDR3 region: CASSELAGGADTQYF. The DNA for the CDR3 is TGTGCCAGCAGCGAACTAGCGGGGGGGGCAGATACGCAGTATTTT.